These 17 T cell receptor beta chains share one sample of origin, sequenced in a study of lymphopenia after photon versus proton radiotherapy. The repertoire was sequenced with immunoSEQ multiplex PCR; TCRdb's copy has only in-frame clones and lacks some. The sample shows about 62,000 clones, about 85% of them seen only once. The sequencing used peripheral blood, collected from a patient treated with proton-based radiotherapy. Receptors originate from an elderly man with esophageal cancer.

The CDR3 region has the DNA TGTGCCAGCCGAATCCATCCCGGGGAGCTGTTTTTT. Translated: CASRIHPGELFF. This rearrangement joins TRBV19 to TRBJ2-2; D is ambiguous. Germline V lookup: CDR1 LNHDA, CDR2 SQIVND (reference sequence). V was clipped by 9 bases and J by 6 bases, with 11 bases between them. CDR3 length: 12 amino acids.

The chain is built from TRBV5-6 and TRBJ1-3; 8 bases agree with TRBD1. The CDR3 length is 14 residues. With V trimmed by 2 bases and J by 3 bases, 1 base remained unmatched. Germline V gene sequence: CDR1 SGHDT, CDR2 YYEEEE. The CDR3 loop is CASSFGQGGNTIYF. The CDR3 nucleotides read TGTGCCAGCAGCTTTGGACAGGGTGGAAACACCATATATTTT.

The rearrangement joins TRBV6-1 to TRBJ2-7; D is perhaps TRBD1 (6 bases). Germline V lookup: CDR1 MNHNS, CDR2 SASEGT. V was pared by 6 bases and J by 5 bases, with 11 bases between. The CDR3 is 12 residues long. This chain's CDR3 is CASREQGHEQYF. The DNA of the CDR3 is TGTGCCAGCAGGGAACAGGGCCACGAGCAGTACTTC.

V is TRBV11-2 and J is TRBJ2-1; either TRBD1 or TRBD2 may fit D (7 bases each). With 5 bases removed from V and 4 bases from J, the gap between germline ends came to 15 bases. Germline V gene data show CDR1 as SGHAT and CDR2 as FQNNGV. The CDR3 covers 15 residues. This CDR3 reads CASSGQGGVYNEQFF. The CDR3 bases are TGTGCCAGCAGCGGCCAGGGGGGGGTTTACAATGAGCAGTTCTTC.

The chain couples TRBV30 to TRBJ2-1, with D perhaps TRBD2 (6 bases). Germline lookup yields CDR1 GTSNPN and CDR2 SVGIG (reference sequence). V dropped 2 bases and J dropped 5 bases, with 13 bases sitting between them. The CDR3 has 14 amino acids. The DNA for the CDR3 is TGTGCCTGGAGTCCCGGGAGAGGAAACAATGAGCAGTTCTTC. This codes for CAWSPGRGNNEQFF.

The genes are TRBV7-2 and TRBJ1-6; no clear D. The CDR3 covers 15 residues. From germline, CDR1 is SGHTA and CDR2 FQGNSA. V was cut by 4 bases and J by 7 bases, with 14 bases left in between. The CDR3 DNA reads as TGTGCCAGCAGCTCCAACCCACTAAGGAATTCACCCCTCCACTTT. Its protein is CASSSNPLRNSPLHF.

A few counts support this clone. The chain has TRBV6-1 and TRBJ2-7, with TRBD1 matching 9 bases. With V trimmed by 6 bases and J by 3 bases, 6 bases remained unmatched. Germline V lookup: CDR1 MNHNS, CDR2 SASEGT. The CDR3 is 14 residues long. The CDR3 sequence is CASSWDRAYYEQYF. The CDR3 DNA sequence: TGTGCCAGCAGCTGGGACAGGGCCTACTACGAGCAGTACTTC.

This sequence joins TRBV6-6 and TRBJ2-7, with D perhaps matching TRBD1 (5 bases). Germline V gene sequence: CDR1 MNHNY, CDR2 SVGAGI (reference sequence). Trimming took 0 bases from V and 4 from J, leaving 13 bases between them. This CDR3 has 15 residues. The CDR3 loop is CASSYSRGQGYEQYF. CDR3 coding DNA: TGTGCCAGCAGTTACTCGAGAGGTCAGGGATACGAGCAGTACTTC.

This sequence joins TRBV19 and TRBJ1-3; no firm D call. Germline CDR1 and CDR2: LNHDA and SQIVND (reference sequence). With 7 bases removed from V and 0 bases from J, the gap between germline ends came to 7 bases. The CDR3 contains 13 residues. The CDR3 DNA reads TGTGCCAGTATGGGGAACTCTGGAAACACCATATATTTT. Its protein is CASMGNSGNTIYF.

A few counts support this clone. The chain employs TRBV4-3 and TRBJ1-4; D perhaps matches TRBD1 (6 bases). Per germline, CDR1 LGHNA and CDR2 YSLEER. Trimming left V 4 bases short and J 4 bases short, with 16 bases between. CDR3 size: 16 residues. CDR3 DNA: TGCGCCAGCAGCCTTCACCAGGGGAGGGTTAATGAAAAACTGTTTTTT. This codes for CASSLHQGRVNEKLFF.

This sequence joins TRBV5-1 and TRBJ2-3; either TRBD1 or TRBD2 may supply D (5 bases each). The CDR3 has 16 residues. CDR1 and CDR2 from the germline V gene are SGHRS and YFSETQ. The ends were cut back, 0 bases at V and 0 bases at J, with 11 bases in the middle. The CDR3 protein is CASSLDGGSSTDTQYF. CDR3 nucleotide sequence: TGCGCCAGCAGCTTGGATGGGGGTAGTAGCACAGATACGCAGTATTTT.

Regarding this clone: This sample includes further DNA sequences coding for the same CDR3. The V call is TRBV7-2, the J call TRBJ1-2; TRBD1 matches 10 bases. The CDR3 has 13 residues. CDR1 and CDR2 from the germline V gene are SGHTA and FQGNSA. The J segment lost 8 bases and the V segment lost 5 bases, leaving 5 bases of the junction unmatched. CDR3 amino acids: CASSPGTGVGYTF. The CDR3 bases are TGTGCCAGCAGCCCCGGGACAGGGGTCGGCTACACCTTC.

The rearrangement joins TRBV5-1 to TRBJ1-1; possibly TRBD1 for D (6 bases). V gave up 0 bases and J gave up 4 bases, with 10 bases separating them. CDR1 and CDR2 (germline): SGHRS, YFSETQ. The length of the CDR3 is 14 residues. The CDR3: CASSLAEGGTEAFF. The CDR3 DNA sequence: TGCGCCAGCAGCTTGGCCGAGGGGGGCACTGAAGCTTTCTTT.

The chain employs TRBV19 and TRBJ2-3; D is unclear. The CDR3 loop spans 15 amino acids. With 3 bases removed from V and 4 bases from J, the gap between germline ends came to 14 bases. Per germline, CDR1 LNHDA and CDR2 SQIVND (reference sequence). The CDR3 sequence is CASSIVGSISDTQYF. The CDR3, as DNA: TGTGCCAGTAGTATTGTGGGCAGTATTTCAGATACGCAGTATTTT.

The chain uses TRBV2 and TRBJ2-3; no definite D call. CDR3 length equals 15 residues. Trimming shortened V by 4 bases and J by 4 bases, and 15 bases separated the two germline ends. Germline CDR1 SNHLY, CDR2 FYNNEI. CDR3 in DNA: TGTGCCAGCAGTGCCAGCTCCAGAGGCCCAGATACGCAGTATTTT. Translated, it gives CASSASSRGPDTQYF.

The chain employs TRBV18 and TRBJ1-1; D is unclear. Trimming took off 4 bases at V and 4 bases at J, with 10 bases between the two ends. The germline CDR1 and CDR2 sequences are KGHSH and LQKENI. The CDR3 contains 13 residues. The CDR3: CASSQGESTEAFF. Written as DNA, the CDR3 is TGTGCCAGCTCACAAGGAGAGAGCACTGAAGCTTTCTTT. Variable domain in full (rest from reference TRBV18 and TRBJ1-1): NAGVMQNPRHLVRRRGQEARLRCSPMKGHSHVYWYRQLPEEGLKFMVYLQKENIIDESGMPKERFSAEFPKEGPSILRIQQVVRGDSAAYFCASSQGESTEAFFGQGTRLTVV.

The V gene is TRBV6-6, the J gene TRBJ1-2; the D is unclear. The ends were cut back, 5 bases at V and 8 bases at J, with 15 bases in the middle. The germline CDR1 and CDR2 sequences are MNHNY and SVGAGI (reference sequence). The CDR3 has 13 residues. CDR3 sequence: CASSPAFGGGYTF. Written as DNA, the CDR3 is TGTGCCAGCAGTCCCGCTTTTGGCGGAGGCTACACCTTC.